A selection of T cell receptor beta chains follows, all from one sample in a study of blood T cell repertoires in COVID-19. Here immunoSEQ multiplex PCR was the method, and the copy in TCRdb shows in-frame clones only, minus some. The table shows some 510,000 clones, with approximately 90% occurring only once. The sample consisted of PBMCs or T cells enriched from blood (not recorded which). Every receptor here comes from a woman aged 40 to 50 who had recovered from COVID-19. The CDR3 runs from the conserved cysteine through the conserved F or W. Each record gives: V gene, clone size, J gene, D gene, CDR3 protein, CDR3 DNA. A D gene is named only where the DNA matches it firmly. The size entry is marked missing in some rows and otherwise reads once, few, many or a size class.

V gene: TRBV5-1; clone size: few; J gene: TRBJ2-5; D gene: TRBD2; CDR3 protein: CASSPLGGTETQYF; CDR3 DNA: TGCGCCAGCAGCCCCCTGGGGGGGACGGAGACCCAGTACTTC
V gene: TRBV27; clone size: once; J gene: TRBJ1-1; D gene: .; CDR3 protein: CASSLGGMNTEAFF; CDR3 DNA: TGTGCCAGCAGCCTGGGGGGGATGAACACTGAAGCTTTCTTT
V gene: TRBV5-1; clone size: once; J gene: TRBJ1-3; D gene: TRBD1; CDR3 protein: CASSGGTAVSGNTIYF; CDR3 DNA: TGCGCCAGCAGCGGGGGGACAGCTGTCTCTGGAAACACCATATATTTT
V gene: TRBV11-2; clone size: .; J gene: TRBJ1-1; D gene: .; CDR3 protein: CASSGQGFSTEAFF; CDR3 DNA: TGTGCCAGCAGCGGTCAGGGGTTTTCCACTGAAGCTTTCTTT
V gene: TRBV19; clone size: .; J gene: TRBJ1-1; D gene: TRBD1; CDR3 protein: CATRQGRIAEAFF; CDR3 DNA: TGTGCCACCCGACAGGGGAGGATCGCTGAAGCTTTCTTT
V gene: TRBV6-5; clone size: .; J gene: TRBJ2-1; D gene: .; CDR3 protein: CASRKTSYNEQFF; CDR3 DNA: TGTGCCAGCAGGAAGACTAGTTACAATGAGCAGTTCTTC
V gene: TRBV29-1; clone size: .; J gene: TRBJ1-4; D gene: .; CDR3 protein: CSVAKGSGEKLFF; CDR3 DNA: TGCAGCGTGGCAAAGGGGTCCGGAGAAAAACTGTTTTTT
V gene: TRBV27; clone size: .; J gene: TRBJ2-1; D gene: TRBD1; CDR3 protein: CASSSGQAFPNEQFF; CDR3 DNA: TGTGCCAGCAGTTCGGGACAGGCGTTCCCCAATGAGCAGTTCTTC
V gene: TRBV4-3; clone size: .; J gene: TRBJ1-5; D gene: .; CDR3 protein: CASSQGQQNQPQHF; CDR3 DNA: TGCGCCAGCAGCCAAGGACAGCAGAATCAGCCCCAGCATTTT
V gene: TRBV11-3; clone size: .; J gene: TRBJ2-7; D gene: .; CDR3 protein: CASSLPGSSVYEQYF; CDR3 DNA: TGTGCCAGCAGCCTACCGGGTAGTTCTGTCTACGAGCAGTACTTC
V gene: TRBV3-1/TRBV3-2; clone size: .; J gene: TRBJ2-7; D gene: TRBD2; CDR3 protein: CATAGLARGEQYF; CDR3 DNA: TGTGCCACCGCGGGACTAGCGAGGGGGGAGCAGTACTTC
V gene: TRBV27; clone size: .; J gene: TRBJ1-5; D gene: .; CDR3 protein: CASSLQGLSNQPQHF; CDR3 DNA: TGTGCCAGCAGTTTACAGGGTTTGAGCAATCAGCCCCAGCATTTT
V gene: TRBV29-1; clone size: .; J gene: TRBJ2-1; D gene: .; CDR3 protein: CSVVEDEQFF; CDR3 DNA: TGCAGCGTTGTTGAGGATGAGCAGTTCTTC
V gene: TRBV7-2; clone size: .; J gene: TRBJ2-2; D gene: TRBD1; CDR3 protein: CASSLKWSGGVWTGELFF; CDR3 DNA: TGTGCCAGCAGCTTAAAGTGGTCAGGGGGCGTATGGACCGGGGAGCTGTTTTTT
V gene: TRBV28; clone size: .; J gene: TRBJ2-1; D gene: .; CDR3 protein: CASRLTGSFAGNEQFF; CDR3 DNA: TGTGCCAGCAGGCTGACGGGGAGTTTTGCCGGCAATGAGCAGTTCTTC
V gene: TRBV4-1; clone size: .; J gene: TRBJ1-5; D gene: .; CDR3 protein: CASSQQSGLNQPQHF; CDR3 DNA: TGCGCCAGCAGCCAACAATCAGGGCTTAATCAGCCCCAGCATTTT
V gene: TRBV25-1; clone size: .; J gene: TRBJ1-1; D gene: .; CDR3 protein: CASSPPGSYTEAFF; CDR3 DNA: TGTGCCAGCAGCCCCCCGGGTAGCTACACTGAAGCTTTCTTT
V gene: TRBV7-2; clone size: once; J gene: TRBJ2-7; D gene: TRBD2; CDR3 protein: CASSLRSTGGLPYEQYF; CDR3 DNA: TGTGCCAGCAGCCTAAGGTCTACGGGAGGGCTCCCCTACGAGCAGTACTTC
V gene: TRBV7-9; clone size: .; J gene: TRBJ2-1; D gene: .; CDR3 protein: CAIPIGEGSYNEQFF; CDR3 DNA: TGTGCCATTCCGATTGGAGAGGGTTCCTACAATGAGCAGTTCTTC
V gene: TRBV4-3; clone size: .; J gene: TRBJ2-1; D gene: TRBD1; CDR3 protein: CASSHPGTEINEQFF; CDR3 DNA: TGCGCCAGCAGCCACCCCGGGACAGAGATCAATGAGCAGTTCTTC
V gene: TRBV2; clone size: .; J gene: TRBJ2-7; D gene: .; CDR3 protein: CASSVTGTRYEQYF; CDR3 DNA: TGTGCCAGCAGTGTAACAGGGACGAGGTACGAGCAGTACTTC
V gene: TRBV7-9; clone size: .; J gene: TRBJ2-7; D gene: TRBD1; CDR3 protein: CASSSDRVIWASSYEQYF; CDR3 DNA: TGTGCCAGCAGCTCGGACAGGGTGATCTGGGCTTCCTCCTACGAGCAGTACTTC
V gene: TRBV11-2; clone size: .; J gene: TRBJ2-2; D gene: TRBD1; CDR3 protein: CASSLNTGAITGELFF; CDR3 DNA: TGTGCCAGCAGCTTAAACACAGGGGCGATCACCGGGGAGCTGTTTTTT
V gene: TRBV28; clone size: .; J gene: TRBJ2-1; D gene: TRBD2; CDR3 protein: CASSYTSGRNGGNEQFF; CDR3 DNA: TGTGCCAGCAGTTACACTAGCGGGAGAAATGGCGGAAATGAGCAGTTCTTC
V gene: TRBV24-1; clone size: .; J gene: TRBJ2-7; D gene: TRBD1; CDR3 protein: CATSDPGGGYEQYF; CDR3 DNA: TGTGCCACCAGTGACCCAGGGGGCGGCTACGAGCAGTACTTC
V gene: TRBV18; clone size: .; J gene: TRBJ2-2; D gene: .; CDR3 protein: CASSQLANTGELFF; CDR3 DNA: TGTGCCAGCTCACAATTAGCGAACACCGGGGAGCTGTTTTTT
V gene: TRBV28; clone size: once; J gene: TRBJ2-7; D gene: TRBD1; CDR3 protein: CASSLVSGTGGYEQYF; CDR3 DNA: TGTGCCAGCAGTTTAGTGTCCGGGACAGGGGGCTACGAGCAGTACTTC
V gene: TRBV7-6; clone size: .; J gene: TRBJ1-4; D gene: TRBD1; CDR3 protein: CASSLRTGGSTNEKLFF; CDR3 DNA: TGTGCCAGCAGCTTACGGACAGGGGGCTCTACTAATGAAAAACTGTTTTTT
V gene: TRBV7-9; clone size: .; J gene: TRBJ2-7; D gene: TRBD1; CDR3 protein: CASSIRQGPLYYEQYF; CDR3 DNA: TGTGCCAGCAGCATCCGACAGGGACCTTTATACTACGAGCAGTACTTC
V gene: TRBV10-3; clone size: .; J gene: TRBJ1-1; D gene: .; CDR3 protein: CAIGQQNTEAFF; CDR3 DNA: TGTGCCATCGGGCAGCAGAACACTGAAGCTTTCTTT
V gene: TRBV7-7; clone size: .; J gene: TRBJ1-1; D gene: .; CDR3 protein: CASSREQRGGSTEAFF; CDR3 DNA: TGTGCTAGCAGCCGGGAGCAAAGGGGGGGGAGCACTGAAGCTTTCTTT
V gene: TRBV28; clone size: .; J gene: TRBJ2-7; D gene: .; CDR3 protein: CASSTIDMTYDSYEQYF; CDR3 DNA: TGTGCCAGCAGCACAATAGACATGACCTACGACTCCTACGAGCAGTACTTC
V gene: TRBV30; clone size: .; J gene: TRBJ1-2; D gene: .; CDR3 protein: CAWSRDTPNYGYTF; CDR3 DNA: TGTGCCTGGAGTCGGGACACGCCTAACTATGGCTACACCTTC
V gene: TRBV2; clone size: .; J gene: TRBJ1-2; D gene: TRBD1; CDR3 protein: CASQVGRGSYGYTF; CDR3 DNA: TGTGCCAGCCAGGTGGGCAGGGGGAGTTACGGCTACACCTTC
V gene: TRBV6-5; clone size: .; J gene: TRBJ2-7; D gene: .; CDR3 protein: CASSFRGLPTYEQYF; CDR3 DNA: TGTGCCAGCAGTTTCCGGGGGTTACCGACCTACGAGCAGTACTTC
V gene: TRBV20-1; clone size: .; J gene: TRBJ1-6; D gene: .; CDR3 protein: CSASISGNSPLHF; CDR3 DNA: TGCAGTGCTAGTATTTCGGGGAATTCACCCCTCCACTTT
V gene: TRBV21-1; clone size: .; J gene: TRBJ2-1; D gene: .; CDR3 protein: CASSWTSGNYNEQFF; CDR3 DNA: TGTGCCAGCAGCTGGACTAGCGGGAACTACAATGAGCAGTTCTTC
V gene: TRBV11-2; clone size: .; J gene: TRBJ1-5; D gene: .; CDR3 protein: CASSDGSGQNQPQHF; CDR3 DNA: TGTGCCAGCAGCGATGGGTCCGGACAGAATCAGCCCCAGCATTTT
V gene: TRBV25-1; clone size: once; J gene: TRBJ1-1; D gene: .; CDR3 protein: CASSEVPGHGGAEAFF; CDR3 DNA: TGTGCCAGCAGTGAAGTCCCCGGACACGGAGGGGCTGAAGCTTTCTTT
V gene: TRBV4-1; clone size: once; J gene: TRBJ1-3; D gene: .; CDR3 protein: CASSQGRGLTSGNTIYF; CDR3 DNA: TGCGCCAGCAGCCAAGGGAGAGGACTGACCTCTGGAAACACCATATATTTT
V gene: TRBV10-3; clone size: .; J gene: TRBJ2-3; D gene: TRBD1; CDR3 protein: CAISGTGGTDTQYF; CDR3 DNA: TGTGCCATCAGTGGGACAGGGGGGACAGATACGCAGTATTTT
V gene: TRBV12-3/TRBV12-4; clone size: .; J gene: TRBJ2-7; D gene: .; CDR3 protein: CASSFRVYEQYF; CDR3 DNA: TGTGCCAGCAGCTTCAGGGTCTACGAGCAGTACTTC
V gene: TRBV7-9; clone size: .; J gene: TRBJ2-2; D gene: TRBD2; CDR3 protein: CASRHTSGIANTGELFF; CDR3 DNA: TGTGCCAGCAGGCATACTAGCGGGATCGCGAACACCGGGGAGCTGTTTTTT
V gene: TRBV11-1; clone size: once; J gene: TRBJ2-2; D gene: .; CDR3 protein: CASSRETGELFF; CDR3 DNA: TGTGCCAGCAGCCGAGAGACCGGGGAGCTGTTTTTT
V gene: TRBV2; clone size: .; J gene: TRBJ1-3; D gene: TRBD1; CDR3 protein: CASSGRTGDSGNTIYF; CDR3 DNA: TGTGCCAGCAGTGGGAGGACAGGGGACTCTGGAAACACCATATATTTT
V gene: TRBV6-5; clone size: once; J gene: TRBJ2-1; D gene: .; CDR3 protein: CASSYSGASSYNEQFF; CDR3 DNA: TGTGCCAGCAGTTACTCAGGGGCGAGTAGCTACAATGAGCAGTTCTTC
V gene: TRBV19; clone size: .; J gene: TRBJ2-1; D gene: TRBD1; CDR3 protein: CASSQTGDNEQFF; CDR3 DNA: TGTGCCAGTAGCCAAACAGGGGACAATGAGCAGTTCTTC
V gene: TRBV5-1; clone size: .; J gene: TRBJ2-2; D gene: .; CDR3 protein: CAIHSGLAELFF; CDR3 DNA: TGCGCCATCCATTCCGGGTTGGCGGAGCTGTTTTTT
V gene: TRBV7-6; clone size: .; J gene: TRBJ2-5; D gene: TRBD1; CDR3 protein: CASSLISGGFLETQYF; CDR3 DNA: TGTGCCAGCAGCTTAATCTCAGGGGGCTTTTTGGAGACCCAGTACTTC
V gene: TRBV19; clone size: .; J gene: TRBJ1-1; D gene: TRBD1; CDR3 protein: CASTKTGLAEAFF; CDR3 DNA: TGTGCCAGTACTAAGACAGGGTTGGCTGAAGCTTTCTTT
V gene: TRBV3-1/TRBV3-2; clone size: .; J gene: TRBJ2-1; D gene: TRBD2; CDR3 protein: CASSASGSIDEQFF; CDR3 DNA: TGTGCCAGCAGCGCTAGCGGGAGTATTGATGAGCAGTTCTTC
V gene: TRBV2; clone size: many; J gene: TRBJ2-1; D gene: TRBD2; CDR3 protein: CASSPSGGSYNEQFF; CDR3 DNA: TGTGCCAGCAGTCCAAGCGGGGGCTCCTACAATGAGCAGTTCTTC
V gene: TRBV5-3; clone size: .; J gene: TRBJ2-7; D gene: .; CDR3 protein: CARSPTGFAQYF; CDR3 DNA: TGTGCCAGAAGTCCAACAGGGTTTGCGCAGTACTTC
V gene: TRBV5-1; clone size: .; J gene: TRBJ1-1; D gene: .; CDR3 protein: CASSVAGPNTEAFF; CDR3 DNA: TGCGCCAGCAGTGTTGCGGGGCCGAACACTGAAGCTTTCTTT
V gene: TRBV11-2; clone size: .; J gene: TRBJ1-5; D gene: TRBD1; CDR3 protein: CASSLSGGTQPQHF; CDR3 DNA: TGTGCCAGCAGCTTATCAGGGGGCACTCAGCCCCAGCATTTT